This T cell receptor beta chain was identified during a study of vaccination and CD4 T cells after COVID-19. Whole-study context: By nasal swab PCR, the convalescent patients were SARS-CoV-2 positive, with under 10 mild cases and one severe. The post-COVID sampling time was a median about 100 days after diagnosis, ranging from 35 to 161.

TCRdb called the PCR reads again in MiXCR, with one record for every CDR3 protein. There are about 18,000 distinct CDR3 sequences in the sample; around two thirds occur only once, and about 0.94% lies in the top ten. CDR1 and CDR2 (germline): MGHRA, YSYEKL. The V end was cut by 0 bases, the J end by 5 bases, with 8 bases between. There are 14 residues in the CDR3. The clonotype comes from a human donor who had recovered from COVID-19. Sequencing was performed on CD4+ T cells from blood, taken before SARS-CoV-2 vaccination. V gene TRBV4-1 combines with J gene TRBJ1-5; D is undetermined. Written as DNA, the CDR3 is TGCGCCAGCAGCCAAGATCGCCAGGATCAGCCCCAGCATTTT. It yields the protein CASSQDRQDQPQHF.